Listed below are T cell receptor beta chains from one sample, sequenced in a study of blood T cell repertoires in COVID-19. The table came from immunoSEQ multiplex PCR; TCRdb's copy has only in-frame clones and leaves some out. Of 310,000 or so clones detected, 70% to 90% appear once; the ten largest clones hold around a tenth. Sequencing used PBMCs or T cells enriched from blood (not recorded which). Receptors originate from a woman aged 40 to 50 who had recovered from COVID-19. CDR3s include the opening cysteine and the closing phenylalanine or tryptophan. D genes are given only for firm matches. A clone size is listed for some rows: how often the clone was seen (once, few, many), or a class if it is expanded.

j_call v_call clone_size cdr3_length d_call cdr3_aa cdr3_nt
TRBJ2-2 TRBV18 . 16 . CASSLGHLANTGELFF TGTGCCAGCTCACTAGGACACCTCGCGAACACCGGGGAGCTGTTTTTT
TRBJ2-7 TRBV4-1 . 13 TRBD1 CASSHDRAYEQYF TGCGCCAGCAGCCACGACAGGGCTTACGAGCAGTACTTC
TRBJ2-3 TRBV7-3 . 15 . CASSSWGDGTDTQYF TGTGCCAGCAGCTCCTGGGGGGATGGGACAGATACGCAGTATTTT
TRBJ2-1 TRBV10-3 . 15 . CAISENAGLGNEQFF TGTGCCATCAGTGAGAATGCGGGTTTGGGGAATGAGCAGTTCTTC
TRBJ1-4 TRBV7-9 once 14 . CASSLGGFIEKLFF TGTGCCAGCAGCTTAGGGGGCTTCATTGAAAAACTGTTTTTT
TRBJ2-3 TRBV2 few 14 . CASSELGSGDTQYF TGTGCCAGCAGTGAATTGGGTAGCGGAGATACGCAGTATTTT
TRBJ2-5 TRBV7-9 . 13 . CASSLASGETQYF TGTGCCAGCAGCTTAGCTAGCGGCGAGACCCAGTACTTC
TRBJ1-2 TRBV28 . 13 TRBD1 CASSQGAYYGYTF TGTGCCAGCAGTCAGGGGGCTTACTATGGCTACACCTTC
TRBJ1-2 TRBV9 . 15 . CASSSRGGANYGYTF TGTGCCAGCAGCTCAAGAGGAGGAGCTAACTATGGCTACACCTTC
TRBJ1-5 TRBV7-2 . 15 TRBD1 CASSLAQGVYQPQHF TGTGCCAGCAGCTTAGCACAGGGGGTCTATCAGCCCCAGCATTTT
TRBJ1-1 TRBV6-2/TRBV6-3 . 14 . CASSRLGAWTEAFF TGTGCCAGCAGTAGGCTGGGGGCTTGGACTGAAGCTTTCTTT
TRBJ2-2 TRBV7-2 . 16 TRBD1 CASSLVSGQGTGELFF TGTGCCAGCAGCTTAGTATCCGGACAGGGGACCGGGGAGCTGTTTTTT
TRBJ2-5 TRBV10-3 . 12 . CAISDSGETQYF TGTGCCATCAGTGACAGCGGGGAGACCCAGTACTTC
TRBJ1-1 TRBV18 . 14 . CASSPNQGNTEAFF TGTGCCAGCTCACCAAATCAGGGGAACACTGAAGCTTTCTTT
TRBJ2-7 TRBV9 . 13 . CASSPSGDYEQYF TGTGCCAGCAGCCCGTCAGGGGACTACGAGCAGTACTTC
TRBJ2-7 TRBV5-1 . 14 . CASSPREATYEQYF TGCGCCAGCAGCCCCAGGGAGGCAACCTACGAGCAGTACTTC
TRBJ2-7 TRBV5-1 . 13 TRBD2 CASRGSGGYEQYF TGCGCCAGCAGGGGTAGCGGGGGTTACGAGCAGTACTTC
TRBJ2-1 TRBV18 . 14 . CASSPRLNYNEQFF TGTGCCAGCTCACCGCGGCTAAACTACAATGAGCAGTTCTTC
TRBJ2-2 TRBV5-5 . 15 TRBD2 CASSLSGIGTGELFF TGTGCCAGCAGCTTGAGCGGGATTGGGACCGGGGAGCTGTTTTTT
TRBJ1-5 TRBV19 . 19 TRBD1 CASSIEVSRTGRGNQPQHF TGTGCCAGTAGTATAGAGGTATCCCGGACAGGGAGAGGCAATCAGCCCCAGCATTTT
TRBJ1-4 TRBV3-1/TRBV3-2 . 13 TRBD1 CASSWTGNEKLFF TGTGCCAGCAGCTGGACAGGGAATGAAAAACTGTTTTTT
TRBJ2-5 TRBV19 . 13 TRBD1 CASDPGQQETQYF TGTGCCAGTGATCCGGGACAGCAAGAGACCCAGTACTTC
TRBJ2-1 TRBV14 . 14 . CASSQGRLPNEQFF TGTGCCAGCAGCCAAGGTAGACTTCCGAATGAGCAGTTCTTC
TRBJ1-1 TRBV5-4 many 12 . CAWGGQNTEAFF TGTGCCTGGGGGGGACAGAACACTGAAGCTTTCTTT
TRBJ1-5 TRBV10-3 . 19 TRBD1 CAISKHRDRREGADQPQHF TGTGCCATCAGTAAGCATCGGGACAGGCGGGAGGGGGCGGATCAGCCCCAGCATTTT
TRBJ2-7 TRBV7-2 . 15 TRBD2 CASSALAGGVYEQYF TGTGCCAGCAGCGCCCTCGCGGGGGGGGTTTACGAGCAGTACTTC
TRBJ2-4 TRBV7-3 few 14 TRBD2 CASSVTSGSDIQYF TGTGCCAGCTCGGTGACTAGCGGGAGTGACATTCAGTACTTC
TRBJ2-2 TRBV18 . 14 . CASSPLSQTGELFF TGTGCCAGCTCACCACTTAGCCAAACCGGGGAGCTGTTTTTT
TRBJ2-1 TRBV7-3 . 20 TRBD2 CASSLGGRLAGGPLYNEQFF TGTGCCAGCAGCTTAGGCGGGCGGCTAGCGGGGGGACCCCTCTACAATGAGCAGTTCTTC
TRBJ2-3 TRBV7-9 . 12 . CASSSLTDTQYF TGTGCCAGCAGCTCTCTGACAGATACGCAGTATTTT
TRBJ1-2 TRBV21-1 . 15 . CASSKAQGSNYGYTF TGTGCCAGCAGCAAAGCGCAGGGTTCCAACTATGGCTACACCTTC
TRBJ2-1 TRBV14 . 15 . CASSQVQDSNNEQFF TGTGCCAGCAGCCAAGTGCAGGACTCCAACAATGAGCAGTTCTTC
TRBJ2-7 TRBV12-3/TRBV12-4 . 13 . CASAPRGMSEQYF TGTGCCAGCGCTCCACGGGGGATGAGCGAGCAGTACTTC
TRBJ2-7 TRBV9 . 14 . CASSVAPGEYEQYF TGTGCCAGCAGCGTAGCTCCGGGGGAGTACGAGCAGTACTTC
TRBJ2-7 TRBV7-9 once 14 TRBD2 CASSPFVSGGEQYF TGTGCCAGCAGCCCCTTCGTTAGCGGGGGCGAGCAGTACTTC
TRBJ2-5 TRBV30 . 12 . CACSGPGETQYF TGTGCCTGCTCCGGCCCGGGGGAGACCCAGTACTTC
TRBJ2-5 TRBV10-3 few 17 TRBD2 CAISESGTSGRDETQYF TGTGCCATCAGTGAATCCGGGACTAGCGGGAGAGACGAGACCCAGTACTTC